This T cell receptor (beta chain) was documented in a study of T cell clonality in common variable immunodeficiency (dated by TCRdb to between 2015 and 2016). Broad study findings and their caveats: CVID subjects shared fewer TCRbeta clones with each other than healthy controls did (p < 0.0001). Correlations of repertoire features with clinical complications were constrained by heterogeneity among patients within the CVID cohort. According to the authors, finding the cause of the higher clonality in CVID would require sequencing the repertoires of T cell subpopulations. Even though DNA input was the same, control samples had an average of about 90,000 unique sequences each, compared with some 32,000 in CVID samples. Reportedly, TCRbeta sequences from CVID had fewer deletions and N-nucleotide insertions, and highly modified clones with 13 or more V deletions were absent from CVID. TCRbeta clonality was higher in CVID subjects than in healthy controls (t-test p = 0.018), and the increase was most characteristic of about a third of subjects.

Most CVID patients and most healthy controls were of Caucasian heritage. From each donor, roughly 5 to 9 ml of heparinized peripheral whole blood was collected. Genomic DNA from adults with common variable immune deficiency (CVID) and from healthy adult controls was used to sequence TCRbeta CDR3 repertoires. The control group was made up of roughly 22 healthy adult volunteers (about ten male and around 12 female) whose ages ranged from roughly 23 to 70 years, with a mean age of roughly 33. To isolate peripheral blood mononuclear cells, diluted blood was subjected to density centrifugation over Hypaque 1077 or Ficoll-Paque. Genomic DNA was obtained from unsorted mononuclear cells using either Qiagen column purification or a centrifugation-based method. For sequencing input, CVID and control samples contributed equivalent amounts of genomic DNA. For every sample, a 60 bp segment covering the rearranged TCRbeta CDR3 region was amplified and then sequenced. The immunoSEQ assay, a bias-corrected multiplex PCR with high-throughput sequencing, was employed for TCRbeta amplification. Turning to the authors' computational methods: Every unique nucleotide sequence was considered a clone and was annotated with V, D and J genes, copy number and frequency. Sequences were labeled productive if in frame, and non-productive if out of frame or containing stop codons. As previously described, clonality was calculated on the basis of Shannon's entropy. The predicted amino acid sequences of productive clones were used to derive mean CDR3 Kyte-Doolittle hydropathy. Hierarchical clustering of scaled V gene usage was performed with the R hclust function using Manhattan distance and complete linkage. To assess clone sharing by CDR3 amino acid sequence, 12 repertoires per group were resampled over 100 rounds. The repertoires were searched for 70 published EBV-specific TCRbeta sequences and roughly 250 published CMV-specific TCRbeta sequences. Two CVID samples that yielded fewer than 10,000 sequences were excluded from the analysis, so fewer than 45 CVID repertoires were retained. TCRdb mirrors the immuneACCESS table, restricted to in-frame sequences. Some clones are absent from its copies; in checked studies, under half trace to an unresolved V gene, and the reason for the others is unknown. V, J and clone size reflect that table, while D and trimming were determined from the DNA. Here the sample lists about 81,000 clones, none seen once only. Around 0.8% of the sample goes to the ten largest clones.

This clone was counted ten times or more. The antigen it recognizes is unknown. Read data end 3 residues before the CDR3 end; the end is taken from the germline J gene. Including the terminal cysteine and phenylalanine, the CDR3 comprises 14 residues. Only the CDR3 bases that were read are kept: 33 of them, in frame from base 1. Trimming costs V 7 bases and J 0 bases, and their ends lie 11 bases apart. Sequencing was done on a sample of peripheral blood mononuclear cells. The sequence derives from a person between 18 and 75 years old in good health. The chain uses TRBV12-3 or TRBV12-4 and TRBJ2-3; no D gene can be assigned with confidence. The sequenced CDR3 bases are TGTGCCAGCACAAGGGCATTGAGCACAGATACG. It translates to CASTRALSTDT. The CDR3 in its entirety is CASTRALSTDTQYF.